These T cell receptor beta chains were read from a single sample in a study of blood T cell repertoires in COVID-19. Profiling relied on immunoSEQ multiplex PCR, and the TCRdb table lists in-frame clones only, not all of them. The data show 210,000 or so clones, with roughly 89% seen just once and 0.62% held by the top ten. The sequenced sample was peripheral blood. The origin of the receptors is a man aged 45-65 years with acute or convalescent COVID-19. Both conserved end residues are part of each CDR3.

J gene	V gene	CDR3 protein
TRBJ2-4	TRBV6-2/TRBV6-3	CASSYSPLLAGVYGGNIQYF
TRBJ2-1	TRBV2	CASSSPGTSGRRNEQFF
TRBJ2-3	TRBV5-1	CASSLLPASGRIADTQYF
TRBJ1-4	TRBV28	CASMTGNEKLFF
TRBJ1-2	TRBV18	CASLQGLDYGYTF
TRBJ2-3	TRBV7-3	CASSSPERGADTQYF
TRBJ2-3	TRBV6-5	CASSYGSAGHTDTQYF
TRBJ2-2	TRBV2	CASRDSANTGELFF
TRBJ1-5	TRBV10-3	CAISAGQGGNQPQHF
TRBJ2-1	TRBV14	CASSQRVRGLGYNEQFF
TRBJ1-5	TRBV30	CAWSVGVQGNQPQHF
TRBJ1-1	TRBV7-9	CATETGTGGSEAFF
TRBJ1-2	TRBV2	CASSNYRDHGYTF